The clone carrying this T cell receptor beta chain was detected only a few times. Its specificity is not known. Deletions cut 2 bases from V and 3 bases from J, with 13 bases between. Germline assignment: CDR1 SGHVS and CDR2 FQNEAQ. The CDR3 loop spans 15 amino acids. From the 5' RACE reads, TCRdb called clonotypes with MiXCR, one entry per CDR3 protein. The data show over 700,000 distinct CDR3 sequences, 15% to 20% seen once. The sample is drawn from a study of CD8 T cells in ankylosing spondylitis. General study findings and limits: Disease-linked clones were found to be CD8+ and relatively rare in peripheral blood. Ankylosing spondylitis blood appeared to carry a characteristic TCR beta motif of roughly 8 highly homologous variants.

This TCR came from a male donor with ankylosing spondylitis. This chain uses TRBV7-8 with TRBJ1-2, with D hard to call. The sample comprised blood, either unsorted or a sorted T cell fraction (not recorded which). DNA for the CDR3: TGTGCCAGCAGCTTAAAACCCGTAGAAGACTATGGCTACACCTTC. This translates into CASSLKPVEDYGYTF.